Each of the 12 T cell receptor beta chains below was sequenced from the same sample in a study of T cells after yellow fever vaccination. TCRdb reanalysed the 5' RACE reads using MiXCR and keeps one entry per CDR3 protein. The sample lists roughly 320,000 distinct CDR3 sequences; about 10% were seen once. The sample here was CD4+ T cells sorted from PBMCs, taken 45 days after the yellow fever booster vaccination. The receptors shown here come from a man aged 18 to 30 who received the YFV17D yellow fever vaccine.

This clonotype has only a few counts. This chain joins TRBV7-2 and TRBJ1-3, with D maybe TRBD1 (5 bases). Trimming left V 5 bases short and J 0 bases short, with 11 bases between. The CDR3 is 15 amino acids. The germline V gene has CDR1 SGHTA and CDR2 FQGNSA. This CDR3 is CASSSRVHSGNTIYF. The CDR3 DNA is TGTGCCAGCAGCAGCAGGGTTCACTCTGGAAACACCATATATTTT.

This clonotype was counted only a few times. The gene calls are TRBV12-3 or TRBV12-4 and TRBJ1-5; D perhaps matches TRBD1 (5 bases). The CDR3 spans 13 residues. Between the trimmed V and J ends, which lost 6 bases and 5 bases, there was a span of 11 bases. Here the CDR3 DNA reads TGTGCCAGCAGCGGGACCTCGGATCAGCCCCAGCATTTT. This codes for CASSGTSDQPQHF.

This clonotype was seen only a few times. This chain joins TRBV5-1 and TRBJ2-1, with 11 positions matching TRBD2. This CDR3 region has 17 residues. The V segment lost 3 bases and the J segment 9 bases; nucleotides outside the gene matches: 14. Germline lookup yields CDR1 SGHRS and CDR2 YFSETQ. For the CDR3, the DNA is TGCGCCAGCAGCTCGACTAGCGGGGCCACTACAAGCACTGAGCAGTTCTTC. Translating gives CASSSTSGATTSTEQFF.

The gene calls are TRBV14 and TRBJ2-4, with D maybe TRBD2 (6 bases). This CDR3 is 15 amino acids long. Trimming stripped 0 bases from V and 2 bases from J, with 8 bases between. Looked up from germline, CDR1 is SGHDN and CDR2 is FVKESK. DNA of the CDR3: TGTGCCAGCAGCCAAGACGGGAGTACCAAAAACATTCAGTACTTC. Amino acids: CASSQDGSTKNIQYF.

The V gene is TRBV7-3, the J gene TRBJ2-5; no clear D gene. V lost 1 base, J lost 5 bases, and 20 bases lay in between. The CDR3 contains 17 residues. Germline loops: CDR1 SGHTA, CDR2 FQGTGA. The chain's CDR3 is CASSLIGPSRIGETQYF. The CDR3 bases are TGTGCCAGCAGCTTAATTGGACCGTCAAGAATCGGCGAGACCCAGTACTTC.

The rearrangement joins TRBV2 to TRBJ2-5, with D uncertain. The V end was cut by 1 base, the J end by 2 bases, with 5 bases between. Germline loops: CDR1 SNHLY, CDR2 FYNNEI. The CDR3 contains 13 residues. DNA for the CDR3: TGTGCCAGCAGTGAAGAAAGACAAGAGACCCAGTACTTC. Residues: CASSEERQETQYF.

This clonotype has only a few counts. The CDR3 region has the DNA TGCAGTGCTCTTCCTAGCGGGGGGGGTGAGCAGTACGTC. Amino acids: CSALPSGGGEQYV. This chain joins TRBV20-1 and TRBJ2-7, with 12 bases that match TRBD2. Germline values: CDR1 DFQATT, CDR2 SNEGSKA (reference sequence). The CDR3 runs 13 residues. Unmatched junction bases numbered 6, after V lost 5 bases and J lost 7 bases.

The chain has TRBV5-1 and TRBJ2-5; TRBD2 might be the D (6 bases). The CDR3 consists of 14 residues. Germline CDR1 and CDR2: SGHRS and YFSETQ. V shed 4 bases and J shed 5 bases, with 15 bases lying between them. CDR3 region: CASSPRGTEETQYF. The CDR3 nucleotides are TGCGCCAGCAGCCCCCGGGGGACGGAGGAGACCCAGTACTTC. Variable domain in full (rest from reference TRBV5-1 and TRBJ2-5): KAGVTQTPRYLIKTRGQQVTLSCSPISGHRSVSWYQQTPGQGLQFLFEYFSETQRNKGNFPGRFSGRQFSNSRSEMNVSTLELGDSALYLCASSPRGTEETQYFGPGTRLLVL.

Only a few counts were recorded for this clonotype. The chain links TRBV4-1 to TRBJ2-7; TRBD1 aligns across 10 bases. Per germline, CDR1 MGHRA and CDR2 YSYEKL. The V segment lost 1 base and the J segment 2 bases; nucleotides outside the gene matches: 11. The CDR3 loop spans 18 amino acids. DNA of the CDR3: TGCGCCAGCAGCCAAGGGCCGACAGGGGGCGCGAGGACCTACGAGCAGTACTTC. Protein product: CASSQGPTGGARTYEQYF.

This chain connects TRBV28 to TRBJ1-4; possible D gene TRBD1, 5 bases. Per germline, CDR1 MDHEN and CDR2 SYDVKM. Between the trimmed V and J ends, which lost 5 bases and 0 bases, there was a span of 13 bases. This CDR3 has 16 residues. The CDR3 DNA reads as TGTGCCAGCAGTGGCGTCACAGGAACAACTAATGAAAAACTGTTTTTT. Its protein is CASSGVTGTTNEKLFF.

In its sample, this clonotype was seen a few times. The CDR3 spells CASTYGTVQETQYF. DNA of the CDR3: TGTGCCAGCACTTACGGGACAGTTCAAGAGACCCAGTACTTC. The chain combines TRBV12-3 or TRBV12-4 with TRBJ2-5; 7 bases map to TRBD1. The CDR3 is 14 amino acids. J lost 2 bases, V lost 7 bases, and 7 bases had no gene match.

In its sample, this clonotype was seen a few times. J is TRBJ2-1 and V is TRBV7-9; 9 nucleotides align to TRBD2. The CDR3 has 16 amino acids. J gave up 3 bases and V 2 bases, and 5 bases lay outside the gene matches. Germline V CDR1 and CDR2: SEHNR, FQNEAQ (reference sequence). The DNA of the CDR3 is TGTGCCAGCAGCTTATGGCTAGCGGGGTTCTACAATGAGCAGTTCTTC. Encoded protein: CASSLWLAGFYNEQFF.